A selection of T cell receptor beta chains follows, all from one sample in a study of patients and donors after allogeneic stem cell transplantation. TCRdb reprocessed the RT-PCR reads with MiXCR, giving one entry per CDR3 protein. Of roughly 940,000 distinct CDR3 sequences listed, more than 15% are singletons. Sequencing input: blood, either unsorted or a sorted T cell fraction (not recorded which). These receptors were obtained from a human donor who was either an allogeneic HSCT recipient or a stem cell or donor lymphocyte infusion donor (not recorded which). It is not recorded whose cells these are; they may come from a transplant donor. The CDR3 runs from the conserved cysteine through the conserved F or W. D genes are given only for firm matches. The listing skips clone size in some rows; elsewhere it reads once, few, many or a size class.

j_gene | d_gene | v_gene | abundance | CDR3aa | CDR3nt
TRBJ2-7 | - | TRBV20-1 | - | CSASRDKSRYEQYF | TGCAGTGCTTCCCGGGACAAATCTCGCTACGAGCAGTACTTC
TRBJ1-2 | TRBD1 | TRBV7-9 | few | CASSTNRGRLYGYTF | TGTGCCAGCAGTACAAACAGGGGGCGCCTCTATGGCTACACCTTC
TRBJ1-3 | - | TRBV7-2 | few | CASSYQPGGNTIYF | TGTGCCAGCAGCTACCAGCCAGGGGGAAACACCATATATTTT
TRBJ1-1 | - | TRBV20-1 | - | CSAAGGANTEAFF | TGCAGTGCGGCAGGAGGGGCGAACACTGAAGCTTTCTTT
TRBJ2-5 | - | TRBV5-1 | - | CASSSRVSGAAETQYF | TGCGCCAGCAGCTCGAGGGTGTCGGGGGCCGCAGAGACCCAGTACTTC
TRBJ1-5 | - | TRBV4-3 | - | CASSPTAGISNQPQHF | TGCGCCAGCAGCCCGACGGCAGGGATCAGCAATCAGCCCCAGCATTTT
TRBJ1-2 | - | TRBV7-9 | - | CASSFRTEANYGYTF | TGTGCCAGCAGCTTTCGGACGGAAGCTAACTATGGCTACACCTTC
TRBJ2-6 | - | TRBV5-1 | few | CASSLVYQGNVLTF | TGCGCCAGCAGCTTGGTGTACCAGGGTAACGTCCTGACTTTC
TRBJ2-3 | - | TRBV7-2 | few | CASSLGDRTTDTQYF | TGTGCCAGCAGCTTAGGAGACAGAACCACAGATACGCAGTATTTT
TRBJ2-7 | TRBD2 | TRBV29-1 | - | CSVLSGAYYEQYF | TGCAGCGTTCTTAGCGGGGCCTACTACGAGCAGTACTTC
TRBJ2-1 | TRBD2 | TRBV5-1 | - | CASSLALAGGAKEQFF | TGCGCCAGCAGCTTGGCCCTAGCGGGGGGTGCTAAGGAGCAGTTCTTC
TRBJ2-2 | - | TRBV2 | few | CASSGGFAGITGELFF | TGTGCCAGCAGTGGTGGGTTTGCAGGGATCACCGGGGAGCTGTTTTTT
TRBJ2-3 | - | TRBV24-1 | few | CATSGGRRPTDTQYF | TGTGCCACCAGCGGGGGTCGCAGACCAACAGATACGCAGTATTTT
TRBJ2-2 | - | TRBV15 | - | CATSRDGTRSNTGELFF | TGTGCCACCAGCAGGGATGGGACTCGTTCAAACACCGGGGAGCTGTTTTTT
TRBJ1-1 | - | TRBV12-3/TRBV12-4 | few | CASKGTPAYEAFF | TGTGCCAGCAAGGGGACGCCTGCCTATGAAGCTTTCTTT
TRBJ2-7 | TRBD2 | TRBV7-2 | many | CASSLRTSGYEQYF | TGTGCCAGCAGTCTTAGAACTAGCGGTTACGAGCAGTACTTC
TRBJ2-5 | TRBD2 | TRBV13 | - | CASSPQRGGLVETQYF | TGTGCCAGCAGCCCGCAGCGGGGGGGCCTTGTGGAGACCCAGTACTTC
TRBJ2-4 | TRBD2 | TRBV11-1 | - | CASSQLAGGPLLAKNIQYF | TGTGCCAGCAGCCAGTTAGCGGGAGGGCCCCTTCTGGCCAAAAACATTCAGTACTTC
TRBJ2-7 | - | TRBV18 | few | CASSPQGGYEQYF | TGTGCCAGCTCACCCCAGGGAGGCTACGAGCAGTACTTC
TRBJ2-5 | - | TRBV3-1 | - | CASSQSFDSQETQYF | TGTGCCAGCAGCCAGAGTTTCGACAGTCAAGAGACCCAGTACTTC
TRBJ2-1 | - | TRBV25-1 | many | CASSPGSNNEQFF | TGTGCCAGCAGTCCAGGTAGTAACAATGAGCAGTTCTTC
TRBJ2-7 | - | TRBV12-3/TRBV12-4 | - | CASSFRRANEQYF | TGTGCCAGCAGTTTTAGAAGAGCTAACGAGCAGTACTTC
TRBJ1-2 | - | TRBV20-1 | few | CSARDQGQWNYGYTF | TGCAGTGCTAGAGATCAGGGGCAGTGGAACTATGGCTACACCTTC
TRBJ1-1 | - | TRBV7-9 | few | CASSSAWGNTEAFF | TGTGCCAGCAGCTCGGCCTGGGGAAACACTGAAGCTTTCTTT
TRBJ2-3 | TRBD2 | TRBV20-1 | - | CSARGSGGLDTQYF | TGCAGTGCTAGAGGTAGCGGGGGCTTAGATACGCAGTATTTT
TRBJ1-2 | - | TRBV12-3/TRBV12-4 | few | CASSRLIRDGRGYTF | TGTGCCAGCAGTCGCTTAATCCGGGACGGCAGGGGCTACACCTTC
TRBJ1-1 | - | TRBV4-3 | - | CASSHDFTTEAFF | TGCGCCAGCAGCCATGACTTTACCACTGAAGCTTTCTTT
TRBJ1-5 | - | TRBV5-6 | - | CASSLRSGHSNQPQHF | TGTGCCAGCAGCTTGAGGTCAGGGCATAGCAATCAGCCCCAGCATTTT
TRBJ1-2 | - | TRBV3-1 | - | CASSRDPRSPKGGYTF | TGTGCCAGCAGTCGCGACCCTCGATCCCCCAAAGGGGGCTACACCTTC
TRBJ1-2 | - | TRBV29-1 | few | CSVETQNYGYTF | TGCAGCGTTGAAACGCAGAACTATGGCTACACCTTC
TRBJ2-3 | TRBD2 | TRBV5-6 | few | CASSLVSGKGREDTQYF | TGTGCCAGCAGCTTGGTTAGCGGGAAGGGGCGTGAAGATACGCAGTATTTT
TRBJ2-1 | - | TRBV12-3/TRBV12-4 | many | CASSFDGVGGSSLNEQFF | TGTGCCAGCAGTTTTGATGGTGTAGGTGGATCGAGTTTGAATGAGCAGTTCTTC
TRBJ2-7 | - | TRBV4-3 | few | CASSQEAGQAYEQYF | TGCGCCAGCAGCCAAGAGGCGGGCCAGGCCTACGAGCAGTACTTC
TRBJ1-2 | TRBD1 | TRBV6-5 | - | CASSYIGTGRYGYTF | TGTGCCAGCAGTTACATTGGGACAGGGAGGTATGGCTACACCTTC
TRBJ2-7 | - | TRBV3-1 | few | CASRRGKGAYEQYF | TGTGCCTCCAGGCGGGGAAAGGGCGCCTACGAGCAGTACTTC
TRBJ1-5 | TRBD1 | TRBV3-1 | once | CASSQAAGGFGQPQHF | TGTGCCAGCAGCCAAGCCGCAGGGGGCTTCGGCCAGCCCCAGCATTTT
TRBJ2-1 | - | TRBV12-3/TRBV12-4 | many | CASSPTSSYNEQFF | TGTGCCAGCAGCCCGACTAGCTCCTACAATGAGCAGTTCTTC
TRBJ1-4 | TRBD1 | TRBV12-3/TRBV12-4 | few | CASSFDREEKLFF | TGTGCCAGCAGTTTTGACAGGGAGGAAAAACTGTTTTTT
TRBJ2-1 | - | TRBV7-8 | - | CASSLSGLPTNEQFF | TGTGCCAGCAGCTTAAGCGGCCTCCCTACAAATGAGCAGTTCTTC
TRBJ2-7 | TRBD2 | TRBV6-1 | few | CASSVSSGRILYEQYF | TGTGCCAGCAGTGTCTCTAGCGGGAGGATCCTCTACGAGCAGTACTTC
TRBJ1-1 | - | TRBV25-1 | - | CASRHSKTEMNTEAFF | TGTGCCAGCAGGCATTCAAAAACAGAGATGAACACTGAAGCTTTCTTT
TRBJ1-5 | - | TRBV27 | few | CASRSNSQGTQPQHF | TGTGCCAGCAGAAGTAACTCACAGGGCACTCAGCCCCAGCATTTT
TRBJ1-1 | - | TRBV9 | - | CASTPGRRGTEAFF | TGTGCCAGCACCCCAGGACGCCGAGGGACTGAAGCTTTCTTT
TRBJ2-7 | - | TRBV5-6 | - | CASSWTDSEQYF | TGTGCCAGCAGCTGGACAGACTCCGAGCAGTACTTC
TRBJ2-3 | TRBD2 | TRBV20-1 | - | CSATPGTSGTDTQYF | TGCAGTGCTACACCTGGGACTAGCGGCACAGATACGCAGTATTTT
TRBJ2-7 | - | TRBV28 | many | CASSDGLQRCDF | TGTGCCAGCAGTGACGGACTCCAGAGGTGTGACTTC
TRBJ2-2 | - | TRBV2 | - | CASSGLYGGRDTGELFF | TGTGCCAGCAGTGGATTATACGGAGGCAGAGACACCGGGGAGCTGTTTTTT
TRBJ2-2 | - | TRBV21-1 | - | CASTPRGMNTGELFF | TGTGCCAGCACCCCGAGGGGAATGAACACCGGGGAGCTGTTTTTT
TRBJ2-5 | TRBD1 | TRBV5-1 | few | CASSFRQGEETQYF | TGCGCCAGCAGCTTCCGACAGGGGGAGGAGACCCAGTACTTC
TRBJ2-2 | - | TRBV7-2 | - | CASSLRLGDTGELFF | TGTGCCAGCAGCTTAAGGCTAGGGGACACCGGGGAGCTGTTTTTT
TRBJ1-1 | - | TRBV5-1 | - | CASSLATGLATEAFF | TGCGCCAGCAGCTTGGCCACGGGATTGGCCACTGAAGCTTTCTTT
TRBJ1-5 | TRBD1 | TRBV12-3/TRBV12-4 | - | CAIGRQGAQPQHF | TGTGCCATCGGGAGACAGGGGGCCCAGCCCCAGCATTTT
TRBJ1-2 | - | TRBV9 | many | CASSVASDNYGYTF | TGTGCCAGCAGCGTAGCATCGGATAACTATGGCTACACCTTC
TRBJ1-2 | - | TRBV4-1 | - | CARSRTVCYGYTF | TGCGCCAGATCAAGGACAGTATGTTATGGCTACACCTTC
TRBJ1-2 | - | TRBV15 | many | CAVGGSDYGYTF | TGTGCCGTGGGGGGTTCGGACTATGGCTACACCTTC
TRBJ2-7 | TRBD1 | TRBV5-1 | - | CASSFRDRGLEQYF | TGCGCCAGCAGCTTCAGGGACAGGGGGCTGGAGCAGTACTTC
TRBJ1-1 | - | TRBV6-5 | many | CASSYSINTEAFF | TGTGCCAGCAGTTACTCAATTAACACTGAAGCTTTCTTT
TRBJ1-3 | - | TRBV6-1 | few | CASSRGQGNTIYF | TGTGCCAGCAGTCGCGGACAGGGAAACACCATATATTTT
TRBJ2-7 | - | TRBV7-9 | few | CASSPGTTPREQYF | TGTGCCAGCAGCCCTGGTACGACTCCTCGCGAGCAGTACTTC